A selection of T cell receptor beta chains follows, all from one sample in a study of OX40 agonist ivuxolimab in advanced cancers. This table comes from immunoSEQ multiplex PCR, and its TCRdb copy is limited to in-frame clones, with some not included. The table records roughly 90,000 clones, 87% of them present only once. The sample consisted of CD4+ or CD8+ T cells sorted from blood, taken in a trial of the OX40 agonist ivuxolimab. The receptor source for this set is an adult with an advanced solid tumor such as melanoma, head and neck, liver or kidney cancer. The CDR3 runs from the conserved cysteine through the conserved F or W. A D gene is named only where the DNA matches it firmly. The listing skips clone size in some rows; elsewhere it reads once, few, many or a size class.

v_gene	d_gene	abundance	j_gene	CDR3nt	CDR3aa
TRBV5-4	-	-	TRBJ2-7	TGTGCCAGCAGCTTGCGGAACAGGCCCTACGAGCAGTACTTC	CASSLRNRPYEQYF
TRBV29-1	-	-	TRBJ2-7	TGCAGCGTTGAGGGAAGGGATGCCCACGAGCAGTACTTC	CSVEGRDAHEQYF
TRBV10-1	TRBD2	-	TRBJ2-1	TGCGCCAGCAGCCCCGGGACTAGCTCCTACAATGAGCAGTTCTTC	CASSPGTSSYNEQFF
TRBV15	-	-	TRBJ1-4	TGTGCCACCAGCAACCCGGACGGCAAAACTGCAACTAATGAAAAACTGTTTTTT	CATSNPDGKTATNEKLFF
TRBV10-3	TRBD1	-	TRBJ1-2	TGTGCCATCCCGGGACAGAACTATGGCTACACCTTC	CAIPGQNYGYTF
TRBV14	TRBD2	-	TRBJ2-7	TGTGCCAGCAGCCTTGGGACTAGCGGGCCCTACGAGCAGTACTTC	CASSLGTSGPYEQYF
TRBV5-1	-	-	TRBJ1-5	TGCGCCAGCAGCTTGGCTTCTAATCAGCCCCAGCATTTT	CASSLASNQPQHF
TRBV6-4	-	-	TRBJ1-5	TGTGCCAGCAGTGCGGGAACAAATCAGCCCCAGCATTTT	CASSAGTNQPQHF
TRBV15	TRBD1	-	TRBJ1-2	TGTGCCACCAGCAGAGGGGGACAGAGGCTCGACTATGGCTACACCTTC	CATSRGGQRLDYGYTF
TRBV6-5	TRBD1	-	TRBJ2-4	TGTGCCAGCAGTCAGGGGGCGCATCCCAAAAACATTCAGTACTTC	CASSQGAHPKNIQYF
TRBV11-2	-	once	TRBJ2-7	TGTGCCAGCAGCCTGAGGAATTACGAGCAGTACTTC	CASSLRNYEQYF
TRBV19	TRBD2	-	TRBJ2-1	TGTGCCAGTAGTAAACTAGCGACGTACAATGAGCAGTTCTTC	CASSKLATYNEQFF
TRBV28	-	-	TRBJ1-6	TGTGCCAGCAGTCTTCAGCGGCATTCACCCCTCCACTTT	CASSLQRHSPLHF
TRBV6-1	-	few	TRBJ1-2	TGTGCCACCCTTTCCCGCACAGGAGGGCTTGGCTACACCTTC	CATLSRTGGLGYTF
TRBV5-4	TRBD1	-	TRBJ1-6	TGTGCCAGCAGACGGGACAGGGGGAATTCACCCCTCCACTTT	CASRRDRGNSPLHF
TRBV7-2	-	-	TRBJ2-7	TGTGCCAGCAGCTTAGCAAGAACTAGCTCCTACGAGCAGTACTTC	CASSLARTSSYEQYF
TRBV15	TRBD1	-	TRBJ2-7	TGTGCCACCAGCGAGGGGGGACAGGTTTCCGAGCAGTACTTC	CATSEGGQVSEQYF
TRBV7-2	TRBD2	-	TRBJ2-7	TGTGCCAGCAGCTTAGGGGGACTAGCCACCCACGAGCAGTACTTC	CASSLGGLATHEQYF
TRBV7-6	-	-	TRBJ1-1	TGTGCCAGCAGTTACCGGGACATGGGCACTGAAGCTTTCTTT	CASSYRDMGTEAFF
TRBV18	TRBD1	-	TRBJ1-3	TGTGCCAGCTCACGACAGGGATATATCTCTGGAAACACCATATATTTT	CASSRQGYISGNTIYF
TRBV28	-	-	TRBJ1-1	TGTGCCAGCAGGCGACGGGCGAACACTGAAGCTTTCTTT	CASRRRANTEAFF
TRBV5-1	-	-	TRBJ2-5	TGCGCCAGCAGCTCGACCTTGGGCCAAGAGACCCAGTACTTC	CASSSTLGQETQYF
TRBV28	-	-	TRBJ1-1	TGTGCCAGCAGCCCCCCCTTAGCACACACGAACACTGAAGCTTTCTTT	CASSPPLAHTNTEAFF
TRBV14	-	-	TRBJ1-2	TGTGCCAGCAGCCAAGTCAGTAACTATGGCTACACCTTC	CASSQVSNYGYTF
TRBV19	-	-	TRBJ1-1	TGTGCCAGTAGTATTATTCCAGGGCAGGGGAACACTGAAGCTTTCTTT	CASSIIPGQGNTEAFF
TRBV5-1	TRBD1	-	TRBJ2-7	TGCGCCAGCAGCTTGGTGACAGGGGGAATCTACGAGCAGTACTTC	CASSLVTGGIYEQYF
TRBV28	-	-	TRBJ1-1	TGTGCCAGCAGTTCCCTCAGGGAGTCCGGGAACACTGAAGCTTTCTTT	CASSSLRESGNTEAFF
TRBV5-1	-	-	TRBJ1-5	TGCGCCAGCAGCTATGCCGGGGACCCTGGGGAGCCCCAGCATTTT	CASSYAGDPGEPQHF
TRBV10-3	-	-	TRBJ2-2	TGTGCCATCAGTGAGCTAGCCCCCGGGGAGCTGTTTTTT	CAISELAPGELFF
TRBV25-1	-	-	TRBJ1-5	TGTGCCAGCAGTGAATATGCAGAGGGTGCCCAGCATTTT	CASSEYAEGAQHF
TRBV11-2	-	-	TRBJ1-5	TGTGCCAGCAGCTTAGAGTACGGAATCAATCAGCCCCAGCATTTT	CASSLEYGINQPQHF
TRBV19	TRBD2	-	TRBJ2-1	TGTGCCAGTAGTATGGGGACTAGCAAGTTCAATGAGCAGTTCTTC	CASSMGTSKFNEQFF
TRBV28	-	few	TRBJ2-1	TGTGCCAGTACCGTGGGAGCTGAGCAGTTCTTC	CASTVGAEQFF
TRBV28	-	-	TRBJ2-1	-	CASSVGQGIRFF
TRBV6-5	-	-	TRBJ1-5	TGTGCCAGCAGCGAGGGGGACATTCAGCCCCAGCATTTT	CASSEGDIQPQHF
TRBV10-2	-	-	TRBJ2-6	TGCGCCAGCACCCCGAGGCAGGGTGGTCCTGGGGCCAACGTCCTGACTTTC	CASTPRQGGPGANVLTF
TRBV10-2	TRBD1	-	TRBJ1-2	TGCGCCAGCAGTAGGACGGGGACAGGGTTAGGCTATGGCTACACCTTC	CASSRTGTGLGYGYTF
TRBV5-4	-	once	TRBJ2-5	TGTGCCAGCAGCTGGGTGGAGGGGCGAGGAGAGACCCAGTACTTC	CASSWVEGRGETQYF
TRBV30	-	-	TRBJ1-6	TGTGCCTGGAGTATCCCCGGGGTCAGCTATAATTCACCCCTCCACTTT	CAWSIPGVSYNSPLHF
TRBV30	TRBD1	-	TRBJ1-6	TGTGCCTGGGAACAGGGGACCTATAATTCACCCCTCCACTTT	CAWEQGTYNSPLHF
TRBV7-2	-	once	TRBJ2-5	TGTGCCAGCAGCAAACGAACCGACCAAGAGACCCAGTACTTC	CASSKRTDQETQYF
TRBV5-6	-	-	TRBJ1-1	TGTGCCAGCAGCTTAATTGGGCAGGGCGGTGAAGCTTTCTTT	CASSLIGQGGEAFF
TRBV2	-	-	TRBJ2-7	TGTGCCAGCAGATCGATTAGCGGGACAGCCTACGAGCAGTACTTC	CASRSISGTAYEQYF
TRBV6-6	TRBD2	few	TRBJ2-5	TGTGCCGCCCTGGCGGGGGAGCAAGAGACCCAGTACTTC	CAALAGEQETQYF
TRBV6-5	-	-	TRBJ1-5	TGTGCCAGCAGTAATGGGGCCTACGGCAATCAGCCCCAGCATTTT	CASSNGAYGNQPQHF
TRBV5-4	TRBD2	-	TRBJ2-1	TGTGCCAGCAGCCTGACTAGCGGGAACCAAGATGAGCAGTTCTTC	CASSLTSGNQDEQFF
TRBV27	-	once	TRBJ2-7	TGTGCCAGCAGGTCTCTCGGAGAGGGGGGCGCCGAGCAGTACTTC	CASRSLGEGGAEQYF
TRBV4-2	TRBD2	-	TRBJ2-1	TGTGCCAGCAGCCAAGATATCAGCGGGGGGACCATTTGGGCCAATGAGCAGTTCTTC	CASSQDISGGTIWANEQFF
TRBV7-3	TRBD1	-	TRBJ2-5	TGTGCCAGCAGCCGGGTACAGGGGAGAGGGGAGACCCAGTACTTC	CASSRVQGRGETQYF
TRBV14	-	-	TRBJ2-7	TGTGCCAGCAGTCCAGGGCCCCAGGCGGGGCAGTACTTC	CASSPGPQAGQYF
TRBV6-4	TRBD1	-	TRBJ1-1	TGTGCCAGCAGTCTTGACAGGGGTGGCACTGAAGCTTTCTTT	CASSLDRGGTEAFF
TRBV18	-	-	TRBJ1-5	TGTGCCAGCGCAGAGGGGGGCAATCAGCCCCAGCATTTT	CASAEGGNQPQHF
TRBV15	TRBD1	few	TRBJ1-5	TGTGCCACCAGCATAGACAGGGATGGAGATCAGCCCCAGCATTTT	CATSIDRDGDQPQHF
TRBV5-1	-	-	TRBJ2-1	TGCGCCAGCAGCTTGGGTACAGGCGGGTCGACTTACAATGAGCAGTTCTTC	CASSLGTGGSTYNEQFF
TRBV19	-	-	TRBJ1-2	TGTGCCAGTATGACAGGATACTATGGCTACACCTTC	CASMTGYYGYTF
TRBV28	-	-	TRBJ1-2	TGTGCCAGCAGTTTACCCGGGACTCCGACCTTC	CASSLPGTPTF
TRBV29-1	TRBD1	-	TRBJ2-7	TGCAGCGTTGAATTCCCCAAAGGGACAGGTTACGAGCAGTACTTC	CSVEFPKGTGYEQYF
TRBV30	-	-	TRBJ2-2	TGTGCCTGGAGTTCGTCGAACACCGGGGAGCTGTTTTTT	CAWSSSNTGELFF
TRBV19	TRBD2	few	TRBJ2-1	TGTGCCAGTAGTCGACAGCGGGGGCTAGACAATGAGCAGTTCTTC	CASSRQRGLDNEQFF
TRBV5-6	-	-	TRBJ1-5	TGTGCCAGCAGCTCCCGCGGGGTGGGAATCCGGGCCCAGCATTTT	CASSSRGVGIRAQHF